This T cell receptor beta chain comes out of a study of blood T cell repertoires in COVID-19. Study context: The origin of the acute and convalescent COVID-19 samples was the United States, Italy and Spain. The analysed material was cDNA or gDNA that came from T cells, B-cell-depleted T cells, or PBMCs.

As handled by the study authors: Estimates of nucleated cell counts were drawn from the amplification of reference gene primers. Only in-frame clones appear in the TCRdb table, and some are missing; sequencing was by immunoSEQ multiplex PCR. Clonal size and the V and J genes are those of that table, whereas D and trimming came from the DNA. Among fewer than 200,000 clones listed, under 95% were seen once. V was pared by 8 bases and J by 4 bases, with 15 bases between. Germline CDR1 and CDR2: SNHLY and FYNNEI. This CDR3 spans 13 amino acids. The sequencing input was peripheral blood. The TCR originated in a man younger than 30 with COVID-19, enrolled during active disease. The chain links TRBV2 to TRBJ2-7; D might be TRBD2 (6 bases). This chain's CDR3 is CASSEGLQYEQYF. The CDR3 coding sequence is TGTGCCAGCTCGGAGGGCCTTCAATACGAGCAGTACTTC.